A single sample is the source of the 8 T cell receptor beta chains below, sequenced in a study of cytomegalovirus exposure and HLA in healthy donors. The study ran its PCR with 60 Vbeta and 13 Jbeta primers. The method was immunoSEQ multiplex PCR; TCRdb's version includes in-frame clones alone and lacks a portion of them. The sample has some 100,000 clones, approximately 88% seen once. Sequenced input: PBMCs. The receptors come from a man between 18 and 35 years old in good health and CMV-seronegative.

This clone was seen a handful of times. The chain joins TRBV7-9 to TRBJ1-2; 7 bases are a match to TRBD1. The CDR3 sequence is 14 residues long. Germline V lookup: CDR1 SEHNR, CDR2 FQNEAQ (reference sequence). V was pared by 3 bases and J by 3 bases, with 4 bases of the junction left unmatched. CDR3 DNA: TGTGCCAGCAGCTTTTCCCAGGGGGACTATGGCTACACCTTC. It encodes CASSFSQGDYGYTF. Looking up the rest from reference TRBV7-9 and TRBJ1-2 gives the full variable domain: DTGVSQNPRHKITKRGQNVTFRCDPISEHNRLYWYRQTLGQGPEFLTYFQNEAQLEKSRLLSDRFSAERPKGSFSTLEIQRTEQGDSAMYLCASSFSQGDYGYTFGSGTRLTVV.

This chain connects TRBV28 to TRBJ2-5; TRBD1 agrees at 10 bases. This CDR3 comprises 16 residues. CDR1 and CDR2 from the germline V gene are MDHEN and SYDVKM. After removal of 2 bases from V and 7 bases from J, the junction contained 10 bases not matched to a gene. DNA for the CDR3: TGTGCCAGCAGTTTAGGACCGGGACAGGGGTTGGGGACCCAGTACTTC. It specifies CASSLGPGQGLGTQYF.

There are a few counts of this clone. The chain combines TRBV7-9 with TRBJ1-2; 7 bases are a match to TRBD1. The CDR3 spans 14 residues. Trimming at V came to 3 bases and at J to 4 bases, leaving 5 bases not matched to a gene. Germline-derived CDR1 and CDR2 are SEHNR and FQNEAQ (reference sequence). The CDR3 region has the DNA TGTGCCAGCAGCTTTGCCGGGACAGTCTATGGCTACACCTTC. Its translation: CASSFAGTVYGYTF.

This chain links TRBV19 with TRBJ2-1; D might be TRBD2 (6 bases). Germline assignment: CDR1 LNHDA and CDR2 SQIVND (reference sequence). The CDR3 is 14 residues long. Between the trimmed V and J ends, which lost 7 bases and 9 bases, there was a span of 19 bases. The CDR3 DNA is TGTGCCAGTAAGTACTCGGGACTTCTGGGTGAGCAGTTCTTC. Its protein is CASKYSGLLGEQFF.

The DNA for the CDR3 is TGCGCCAGCAGCTCCGACTACAACTCTTACTACGAGCAGTACTTC. It translates to CASSSDYNSYYEQYF. The chain employs TRBV5-1 and TRBJ2-7, with a tentative D call TRBD2 (5 bases). The V end was cut by 3 bases, the J end by 3 bases, with 16 bases between. Germline CDR1 and CDR2: SGHRS and YFSETQ. The CDR3 is made up of 15 amino acids.

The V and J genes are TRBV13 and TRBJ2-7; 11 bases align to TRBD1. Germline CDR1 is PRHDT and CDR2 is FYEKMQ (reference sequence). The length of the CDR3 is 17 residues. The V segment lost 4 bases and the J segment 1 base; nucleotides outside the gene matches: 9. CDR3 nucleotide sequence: TGTGCCAGCAGCTCCTCTCTTGGGACAGGGGGGTCCTACGAGCAGTACTTC. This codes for CASSSSLGTGGSYEQYF.

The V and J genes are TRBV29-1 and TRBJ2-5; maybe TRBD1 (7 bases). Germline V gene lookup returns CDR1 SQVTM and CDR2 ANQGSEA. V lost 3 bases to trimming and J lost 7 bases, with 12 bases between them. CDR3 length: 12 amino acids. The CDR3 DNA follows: TGCAGCGTTGAGGCGCAGGGGGGGACCCAGTACTTC. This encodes CSVEAQGGTQYF.

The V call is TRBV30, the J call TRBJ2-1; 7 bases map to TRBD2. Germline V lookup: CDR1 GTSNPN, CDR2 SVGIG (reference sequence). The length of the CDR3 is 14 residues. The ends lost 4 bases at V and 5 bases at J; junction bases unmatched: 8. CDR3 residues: CAWNSGDYNNEQFF. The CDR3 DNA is TGTGCCTGGAACAGCGGGGACTACAACAATGAGCAGTTCTTC.